The clone carrying this T cell receptor (beta chain) was seen repeatedly, ten times or more. Antigen unknown. This entry comes from a study of T cells after yellow fever vaccination. General study findings and limits: The study found a weaker secondary response that peaked faster, day 5 versus 15. Most primary-vaccination clones reappeared after the booster (about 97% CD4, more than 70% CD8). Across the CD4 and CD8 compartments, a small share of clonotypes was present in both.

TCRdb fed the 5' RACE reads into MiXCR, producing one record per CDR3 protein. The table shows about 58,000 distinct CDR3 sequences, with around 6.5% occurring only once. The sequenced sample was CD8+ T cells sorted from PBMCs, obtained on the day of the first yellow fever vaccination. The receptor's source is a man between 18 and 35 years old who received the YFV17D yellow fever vaccine.

For the CDR3, the DNA is TGTGCCAGCAATTGGAACGGATACGAGCAGTACTTC. Translating gives CASNWNGYEQYF. V is TRBV5-6 and J is TRBJ2-7; D gene uncertain. This CDR3 has 12 residues. Germline V lookup: CDR1 SGHDT, CDR2 YYEEEE. V lost 6 bases, J lost 4 bases, and 11 bases lay in between.